Following are 31 T cell receptor beta chains from one sample sequenced in a study of glioma-infiltrating T cells after dendritic cell vaccination. Time point: after dendritic cell vaccination, including at tumor progression/relapse. Measured with immunoSEQ multiplex PCR; TCRdb has only the in-frame clones, and not every one. This sample has fewer than 70,000 clones, with over 75% found just once. The sample was blood, taken after dendritic cell vaccination. Receptors originate from a human donor with glioblastoma.

This chain uses TRBV30 with TRBJ2-7; 9 bases match TRBD1. The V gene's germline CDR1 is GTSNPN and CDR2 SVGIG (reference sequence). J was trimmed by 4 bases and V by 3 bases; bases with no gene match: 7. The CDR3 has 14 amino acids. CDR3 amino acids: CAWSRTGERYEQYF. CDR3 coding DNA: TGTGCCTGGAGCCGGACAGGGGAGAGGTACGAGCAGTACTTC.

The chain recombines TRBV5-1 with TRBJ2-7; 8 nucleotides match TRBD1. Germline CDR1 SGHRS, CDR2 YFSETQ. There are 15 residues in the CDR3. V lost 0 bases, J lost 3 bases, and 5 bases stayed unmatched. CDR3 residues: CASSLEGTGGYEQYF. Written as DNA, the CDR3 is TGCGCCAGCAGCTTGGAGGGAACAGGGGGCTACGAGCAGTACTTC.

In its sample, this clone was seen once. The chain employs TRBV4-2 and TRBJ2-2; 8 bases are shared with TRBD2. The CDR3 runs to 16 residues. Germline trimming cut 7 bases from V and 4 bases from J; bases unmatched to any gene: 11. Germline CDR1 LGHNA, CDR2 YNFKEQ. CDR3 protein: CASNPAAGGSTGELFF. The CDR3 DNA sequence: TGTGCCAGCAACCCAGCGGCGGGGGGATCCACCGGGGAGCTGTTTTTT.

The chain recombines TRBV19 with TRBJ2-2, with 7 bases matching TRBD1. The V and J ends lost 3 bases and 1 base, in that order; junction bases with no gene match: 2. The CDR3 totals 15 residues. CDR1 is LNHDA, CDR2 SQIVND, per germline (reference sequence). In DNA form, the CDR3 reads TGTGCCAGTAGTATCGGGACAGTGAACACCGGGGAGCTGTTTTTT. This encodes CASSIGTVNTGELFF.

This rearrangement joins TRBV5-4 to TRBJ2-6, with a tentative D call TRBD2 (6 bases). The V end lost 2 bases, the J end lost 3 bases, and 9 bases lay between the germline ends. The CDR3 has 15 residues. Germline-derived CDR1 and CDR2 are SGHNT and YYREEE (reference sequence). DNA for the CDR3: TGTGCCAGCAGCTTTGGGGGGAGTGGGGCCAACGTCCTGACTTTC. The encoded protein is CASSFGGSGANVLTF.

The chain combines TRBV4-1 with TRBJ2-5; D is unresolved. The ends were cut back, 0 bases at V and 4 bases at J, with 18 bases in the middle. Germline CDR1 is MGHRA and CDR2 is YSYEKL. The CDR3 contains 17 residues. CDR3: CASSQDITDDLRETQYF. The CDR3 nucleotides are TGCGCCAGCAGCCAAGATATCACAGACGATCTTCGAGAGACCCAGTACTTC.

This chain connects TRBV4-2 to TRBJ2-3; possibly TRBD2 for D (5 bases). The CDR3 totals 15 residues. The germline V and J ends were trimmed by 0 bases and 4 bases, with 11 bases remaining between them. CDR1 and CDR2 from the germline V gene are LGHNA and YNFKEQ. The CDR3 sequence: CASSQENAGADTQYF. CDR3 nucleotides: TGTGCCAGCAGCCAAGAGAACGCGGGCGCAGATACGCAGTATTTT.

This chain joins TRBV4-3 and TRBJ2-3, with D possibly matching TRBD2 (7 bases). This CDR3 spans 15 amino acids. Germline CDR1 LGHNA, CDR2 YSLEER. The ends were cut back, 3 bases at V and 5 bases at J, with 15 bases in the middle. The CDR3 loop reads CASSQGGPLLDTQYF. As DNA, the CDR3 is TGCGCCAGCAGCCAGGGGGGGCCCCTCTTAGATACGCAGTATTTT.

The rearrangement links TRBV11-2 to TRBJ2-7, with a weak D call TRBD1 (5 bases). Trimming took 6 bases from V and 5 from J, leaving 11 bases between them. The germline CDR1 and CDR2 sequences are SGHAT and FQNNGV. The CDR3 length is 12 residues. CDR3 bases: TGTGCCAGCAGTTTGGGGCAGGACGAGCAGTACTTC. Translated: CASSLGQDEQYF.

This sequence joins TRBV28 and TRBJ1-2; D unclear. The CDR3 consists of 15 residues. The V gene's germline CDR1 is MDHEN and CDR2 SYDVKM. Trimming removed 3 bases from V and 1 base from J, with 12 bases in between. Here the CDR3 reads CASSFRPGNNYGYTF. CDR3 coding DNA: TGTGCCAGCAGTTTCCGTCCGGGTAATAACTATGGCTACACCTTC.

This chain uses TRBV5-1 with TRBJ2-5, with 7 bases matching TRBD2. The V and J ends lost 7 bases and 0 bases, in that order; junction bases with no gene match: 3. The CDR3 runs to 13 residues. Per germline, CDR1 SGHRS and CDR2 YFSETQ. DNA for the CDR3: TGCGCCAGCTGGGGGGGTAACCAAGAGACCCAGTACTTC. This sequence encodes CASWGGNQETQYF.

The genes are TRBV27 and TRBJ2-3; TRBD1 might be the D (6 bases). The CDR3 is 16 residues long. Germline V gene data show CDR1 as MNHEY and CDR2 as SMNVEV (reference sequence). V lost 2 bases and J lost 0, with 12 bases in between. The CDR3 is CASSLDRFPSTDTQYF. CDR3 coding DNA: TGTGCCAGCAGTTTAGACAGGTTCCCTAGCACAGATACGCAGTATTTT.

This chain links TRBV6-6 with TRBJ2-7; D is perhaps TRBD1 (5 bases). Per germline, CDR1 MNHNY and CDR2 SVGAGI (reference sequence). V was trimmed by 2 bases and J by 7 bases, leaving 18 bases between them. The CDR3 is 15 residues long. Written as DNA, the CDR3 is TGTGCCAGCAGTTACCCCCAGGGAACCTCCCAGGAGCAGTACTTC. Translated: CASSYPQGTSQEQYF.

The V and J genes are TRBV10-2 and TRBJ2-3; 8 nucleotides line up with TRBD1. In germline, CDR1 is WSHSY, CDR2 SAAADI. This CDR3 has 15 residues. V dropped 5 bases and J dropped 3; count of bases not matched to a gene: 7. Written as DNA, the CDR3 is TGCGCCAGCAGTTTCCAGGGGGCGAGGACAGATACGCAGTATTTT. It yields the protein CASSFQGARTDTQYF.

The chain joins TRBV28 to TRBJ1-5; D is unresolved. Germline V CDR1 and CDR2: MDHEN, SYDVKM. The CDR3 contains 15 residues. Trimming took off 4 bases at V and 1 base at J, with 11 bases between the two ends. The DNA of the CDR3 is TGTGCCAGCAGTTCAAGCGGTAGAAGCAATCAGCCCCAGCATTTT. Translating it yields CASSSSGRSNQPQHF.

This chain links TRBV28 with TRBJ1-4, with D possibly matching TRBD1 (6 bases). CDR1 and CDR2 (germline): MDHEN, SYDVKM. There are 14 residues in the CDR3. Trimming removed 4 bases at V and 7 bases at J, with 13 bases between. The DNA for the CDR3 is TGTGCCAGCAGTTCGCCCAGGGGCAGTGAAAAACTGTTTTTT. Translation gives CASSSPRGSEKLFF.

This CDR3 reads CASSRSYEQYF. The CDR3 region has the DNA TGTGCCAGCAGCCGTTCGTACGAGCAGTACTTC. The gene calls are TRBV5-5 and TRBJ2-7, with D hard to call. Germline assignment: CDR1 SGHKS and CDR2 YYEKEE (reference sequence). The CDR3 spans 11 residues. V lost 4 bases and J 4 bases, leaving 6 bases between the germline ends.

A few counts support this clone. The gene calls are TRBV7-3 and TRBJ2-3; D may be TRBD2 (6 bases). Germline V gene sequence: CDR1 SGHTA, CDR2 FQGTGA. The CDR3 has 16 amino acids. Trimming removed 4 bases from V and 3 bases from J, with 17 bases in between. The CDR3 loop reads CASSYLGGGRTDTQYF. The CDR3 nucleotides are TGTGCCAGCAGCTATTTGGGGGGAGGAAGAACAGATACGCAGTATTTT.

In its sample, this clone was seen a few times. An end of the junction differs from the germline gene, which may be a read error. In the same sample, other DNA sequences code for this CDR3. This chain connects TRBV11-2 to TRBJ1-6; 12 bases line up with TRBD1. The CDR3 spans 18 residues. Germline values: CDR1 SGHAT, CDR2 FQNNGV. The DNA of the CDR3 is TGTGCCAGCAGCTTACTTGTGGGACAGGGGGCTTATAATTCCCCCCTCCACTTT. Protein: CASSLLVGQGAYNSPLHF.

This clone has more than one count but fewer than ten. V and J are TRBV7-2 and TRBJ2-3; perhaps TRBD2 as D (7 bases). Trimming removed 6 bases from V and 4 bases from J, with 17 bases in between. This CDR3 region has 15 residues. The germline gives CDR1 SGHTA, CDR2 FQGNSA. CDR3 nucleotide sequence: TGTGCCAGCAGGAGTTGGGGGGGCCTCGCAGATACGCAGTATTTT. Translation gives CASRSWGGLADTQYF.

The chain links TRBV5-4 to TRBJ2-5; the match to TRBD1 covers 7 bases. CDR1 and CDR2 from the germline V gene are SGHNT and YYREEE (reference sequence). The junction had 5 bases not matched to a gene; V was cut back by 4 bases and J by 5 bases. The CDR3 sequence is 13 residues long. DNA of the CDR3: TGTGCCAGCAGCACCGGGACAGAGGAGACCCAGTACTTC. The encoded protein is CASSTGTEETQYF.

The chain combines TRBV6-1 with TRBJ1-5; perhaps TRBD1 as D (6 bases). V was pared by 4 bases and J by 0 bases, with 10 bases between. This CDR3 spans 15 amino acids. Germline CDR1 reads MNHNS; CDR2 reads SASEGT. The CDR3 spells CASSVQGGSNQPQHF. CDR3 in DNA: TGTGCCAGCAGTGTACAGGGTGGTAGCAATCAGCCCCAGCATTTT.

The J gene is TRBJ2-7, the V gene TRBV27, with TRBD1 matching over 10 bases. The CDR3 contains 13 residues. V was clipped by 6 bases and J by 3 bases; unmatched bases: 2. Per germline, CDR1 MNHEY and CDR2 SMNVEV (reference sequence). The CDR3 is CASRRTGGYEQYF. CDR3 DNA sequence: TGTGCCAGCAGAAGGACAGGGGGCTACGAGCAGTACTTC.

This chain uses TRBV7-3 with TRBJ1-1; D is unresolved. The CDR3 sequence is 13 residues long. Germline V gives CDR1 SGHTA, CDR2 FQGTGA. The ends were cut back, 3 bases at V and 1 base at J, with 6 bases in the middle. The CDR3 loop is CASSFEANTEAFF. The CDR3 DNA reads TGTGCCAGCAGCTTTGAAGCGAACACTGAAGCTTTCTTT.

The V and J genes are TRBV10-3 and TRBJ1-4; 8 bases match TRBD1. Losses at the gene ends were 6 bases for V and 7 bases for J; bases not matched to a gene: 7. Germline loops: CDR1 ENHRY, CDR2 SYGVKD. The CDR3 is 14 residues long. The DNA of the CDR3 is TGTGCCATCAGCGCCGGACAGGGAGTTGAAAAACTGTTTTTT. This codes for CAISAGQGVEKLFF.

The chain links TRBV7-2 to TRBJ2-3; D gene unclear. The CDR3 consists of 17 residues. Trimming pared 3 bases from V and 3 bases from J, leaving 19 bases between. Germline loops: CDR1 SGHTA, CDR2 FQGNSA. CDR3: CASSFPAGSLETDTQYF. CDR3 in DNA: TGTGCCAGCAGCTTCCCTGCCGGGTCTTTAGAAACAGATACGCAGTATTTT. Full variable domain (outside the CDR3, taken from reference TRBV7-2 and TRBJ2-3): GAGVSQSPSNKVTEKGKDVELRCDPISGHTALYWYRQSLGQGLEFLIYFQGNSAPDKSGLPSDRFSAERTGGSVSTLTIQRTQQEDSAVYLCASSFPAGSLETDTQYFGPGTRLTVL.

On this clone: Mismatch with germline at one junction end may stem from a read error. The V call is TRBV2, the J call TRBJ2-7, with D possibly being TRBD2 (7 bases). Germline CDR1 and CDR2: SNHLY and FYNNEI. The CDR3 extends over 14 amino acids. In DNA, the CDR3 is TGTGCCAGTATACGGGGGGCGACCTCCCACGAGCAGTACTTC. It translates to CASIRGATSHEQYF.

The gene calls are TRBV18 and TRBJ2-7; TRBD2 matches at 8 bases. The ends lost 6 bases at V and 3 bases at J; junction bases unmatched: 16. Per germline, CDR1 KGHSH and CDR2 LQKENI. The CDR3 runs 17 residues. CDR3 nucleotides: TGTGCCAGCTCTCAAACCGGGCGGCTAGCGGGTAACTACGAGCAGTACTTC. Its protein is CASSQTGRLAGNYEQYF.

The chain uses TRBV4-1 and TRBJ2-3, with no clear D. Germline CDR1 MGHRA, CDR2 YSYEKL. Trimming took 3 bases from V and 0 from J, leaving 16 bases between them. The CDR3 is made up of 17 amino acids. CDR3 residues: CASSHRLFGSSTDTQYF. The CDR3 DNA reads as TGCGCCAGCAGCCATAGACTTTTCGGATCTAGCACAGATACGCAGTATTTT.

In its sample, this clone was seen a few times. The chain uses TRBV10-3 and TRBJ2-7; tentative D call: TRBD1 (6 bases). This CDR3 is 16 amino acids long. Trimming stripped 6 bases from V and 0 bases from J, with 18 bases between. Germline assignment: CDR1 ENHRY and CDR2 SYGVKD. In nucleotides, the CDR3 is TGTGCCATCAGCCTACCACAGGGAACAAGCTCCTACGAGCAGTACTTC. Translation: CAISLPQGTSSYEQYF.

Concerning this clone itself: One end of the junction is discordant with germline, which a read error may explain. The V gene is TRBV7-7, the J gene TRBJ2-2, with D hard to call. Germline V gives CDR1 SSHAT, CDR2 FNYEAQ (reference sequence). The CDR3 is 14 residues long. The CDR3 nucleotides are TGTGCTAGCAGCTTAAGACTGGATACCGGGGAGCTGTTTTTT. Translated, it gives CASSLRLDTGELFF.